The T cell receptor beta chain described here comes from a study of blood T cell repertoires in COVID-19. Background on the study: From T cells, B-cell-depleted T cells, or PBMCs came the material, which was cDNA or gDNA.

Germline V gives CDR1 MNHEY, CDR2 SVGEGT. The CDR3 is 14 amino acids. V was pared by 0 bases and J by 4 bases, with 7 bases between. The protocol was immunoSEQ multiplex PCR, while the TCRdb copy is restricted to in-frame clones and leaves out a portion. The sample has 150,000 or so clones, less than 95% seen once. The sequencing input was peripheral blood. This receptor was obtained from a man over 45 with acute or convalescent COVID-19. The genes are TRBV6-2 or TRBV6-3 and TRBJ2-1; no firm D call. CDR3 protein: CASSYSSIYNEQFF. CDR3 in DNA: TGTGCCAGCAGTTACTCGTCCATTTACAATGAGCAGTTCTTC.